This entry lists 11 T cell receptor beta chains sequenced from one sample in a study of CD8+ T cells in alopecia areata. Sequencing used cDNA as its template, made by extracting RNA and reverse transcribing it. The assay was immunoSEQ multiplex PCR, and TCRdb's table has in-frame clones only and misses some. The repertoire consists of roughly 260,000 clones, none detected only once. Separation of pooled cutaneous lymph node cells was by sorting with CD4, CD8alpha, NKG2D, NKG2ACE and other markers. What was sequenced was CD4+ T cells sorted from a lymph node. The receptors derive from a C3H/HeJ mouse with alopecia areata. The mouse strain carries the MHC haplotype H2-k.

The table lists this clone with a few counts. The gene symbols are mouse symbols. The part of the CDR3 DNA that was read is TGTGCCAGCAGCCCGGGACTGGGGACTAGTGCAGAA. Translating gives CASSPGLGTSAE. The whole CDR3 protein reads CASSPGLGTSAETLYF. This chain links TRBV14 with TRBJ2-3; 10 bases align to TRBD2. Coverage ceases 4 residues before the CDR3 finishes, and the germline J gene fills in the end. V dropped 5 bases and J dropped 0; count of bases not matched to a gene: 6. The germline V gene has CDR1 SGHDT and CDR2 FRDEAV. The CDR3 totals 16 residues.

This clone appeared a few times. Gene names are the mouse ones. Read data end 4 residues before the CDR3 end; the end is taken from the germline J gene. The genes are TRBV21 and TRBJ2-1; 8 bases are a match to TRBD2. TRBV21 is recorded as an ORF, its role being uncertain. The CDR3 is made up of 15 amino acids. The J segment lost 3 bases and the V segment lost 0 bases, leaving 1 base of the junction unmatched. The CDR3 protein is CASSQSGTGYAEQFF. The covered CDR3 bases are TGTGCTAGCAGTCAATCGGGGACTGGCTATGCT.

This clone was seen more than once but under ten times. Mouse names are used for the genes. The read terminates 3 residues ahead of where the CDR3 ends, so the germline J gene completes it. The rearrangement joins TRBV13-1 to TRBJ1-6, with TRBD1 identical over 8 bases. TRBJ1-6 has ORF status, its function being uncertain. The germline gives CDR1 NSHNY, CDR2 SYGAGN. The CDR3 sequence is 16 residues long. V gave up 2 bases and J gave up 7 bases; unmatched junction bases: 8. CDR3 DNA (partial): TGTGCCAGCAGTGAGGATCAGGGGGCGCGGAATTCGCCC. It encodes CASSEDQGARNSP. The entire CDR3 sequence reads CASSEDQGARNSPLYF.

This clone was seen repeatedly, ten times or more. Gene labels here are mouse ones. CDR3 DNA, as far as it was read: TGTGCTAGCAGTAGAGATCGCCAGAACTATGCT. Translation gives CASSRDRQNYA. The whole CDR3 region reads CASSRDRQNYAEQFF. The chain uses TRBV17 and TRBJ2-1, with D hard to call. The read finishes 4 residues shy of the CDR3 end, and the germline J gene is used to complete it. Germline V gene lookup returns CDR1 MNHDT and CDR2 YYDKIL. The CDR3 extends over 15 amino acids. The V gene lost 0 bases and the J gene lost 1 base, with 7 bases spanning the gap.

With respect to this clone: Genes here carry mouse names. From the germline J gene comes the end of the CDR3, since the read stops 4 residues before it. The rearrangement joins TRBV14 to TRBJ2-5; D is ambiguous. The germline V gene encodes CDR1 SGHDT and CDR2 FRDEAV. The length of the CDR3 is 14 residues. The ends were cut back, 4 bases at V and 0 bases at J, with 9 bases in the middle. The covered CDR3 bases are TGTGCCAGCAGTCAAGGGTTTAACCAAGAC. Protein sequence: CASSQGFNQD. The CDR3 reads in full as CASSQGFNQDTQYF.

Regarding this clone: Gene names and germline refer to mouse. The sequenced part of the CDR3 DNA is TGTGCCAGCGGTGAGCGGGAGGGGGAC. Translating it yields CASGEREGD. The whole CDR3 protein reads CASGEREGDTQYF. V usage is TRBV13-2 and J usage is TRBJ2-5; TRBD1 might be the D (5 bases). Read coverage stops 4 residues before the CDR3 terminus; the germline J gene supplies the remainder. Germline V lookup: CDR1 NNHNN, CDR2 SYGAGS (reference sequence). The CDR3 length is 13 residues.

This clone was detected a few times. The gene names here belong to mouse. The observed sequence ends 4 residues before the CDR3 terminus, with the missing tail filled in from the germline J gene. The sample carries other DNA sequences with the same CDR3. The V call is TRBV19, the J call TRBJ2-3; possibly TRBD2 for D (6 bases). Germline V gives CDR1 FNHDT, CDR2 SITEND (reference sequence). CDR3 length equals 15 residues. V lost 1 base and J 0 bases, leaving 9 bases between the germline ends. The covered CDR3 bases are TGTGCCAGCAGTATATGGGGGTCTAGTGCAGAA. Translating it yields CASSIWGSSAE. The whole CDR3 protein reads CASSIWGSSAETLYF.

Details on this clone: Gene names follow the mouse nomenclature. The read stops 4 residues short of the end of the CDR3; the missing end is completed from the germline J gene. V and J are TRBV13-3 and TRBJ1-1; the D is unclear. The CDR3 is 14 amino acids. Germline CDR1 reads NNHDY; CDR2 reads SYVADS. V dropped 0 bases and J dropped 0 bases, with 6 bases sitting between them. The part of the CDR3 DNA that was read is TGTGCCAGCAGTGATGACAGCACAAACACA. Residues: CASSDDSTNT. The full CDR3 protein is CASSDDSTNTEVFF.

Remarks on this clone: The germline and genes are mouse ones. The sample carries other DNA sequences with the same CDR3. CDR3 sequence: CASSVGGASAETLYF. The CDR3 DNA, read in part, is TGTGCCAGCAGTGTGGGGGGGGCTAGTGCAGAA. The chain combines TRBV13-1 with TRBJ2-3; 8 bases are a match to TRBD2. The CDR3 is cut off 4 residues early in the read; its end comes from the germline J gene. Trimming removed 3 bases from V and 0 bases from J; junction bases left unmatched: 3. Germline assignment: CDR1 NSHNY and CDR2 SYGAGN. This CDR3 is 15 amino acids long.

This clone occurred a few times. Gene names are the mouse ones. From the germline J gene comes the end of the CDR3, since the read stops 4 residues before it. The chain carries TRBV13-1 and TRBJ2-7, with 7 bases lining up with TRBD2. The CDR3 covers 14 residues. Trimming took 3 bases from V and 2 from J; bases not matched to a gene: 5. Germline V gene data show CDR1 as NSHNY and CDR2 as SYGAGN. The CDR3 is CASSVGGDAYEQYF. The sequenced CDR3 bases are TGTGCCAGCAGTGTCGGGGGGGACGCCTAT.

On this clone itself: Gene names are the mouse ones. Other DNA sequences of this sample code for an identical CDR3. CDR3 loop: CASSMGGADTQYF. The covered CDR3 bases are TGTGCCAGCAGTATGGGGGGCGCGGAC. The chain is built from TRBV19 and TRBJ2-5; D possibly corresponds to TRBD2 (7 bases). The read ends 4 residues shy of where the CDR3 ends; the end is completed using the germline J gene. CDR3 length: 13 amino acids. CDR1 and CDR2 (germline): FNHDT, SITEND (reference sequence).